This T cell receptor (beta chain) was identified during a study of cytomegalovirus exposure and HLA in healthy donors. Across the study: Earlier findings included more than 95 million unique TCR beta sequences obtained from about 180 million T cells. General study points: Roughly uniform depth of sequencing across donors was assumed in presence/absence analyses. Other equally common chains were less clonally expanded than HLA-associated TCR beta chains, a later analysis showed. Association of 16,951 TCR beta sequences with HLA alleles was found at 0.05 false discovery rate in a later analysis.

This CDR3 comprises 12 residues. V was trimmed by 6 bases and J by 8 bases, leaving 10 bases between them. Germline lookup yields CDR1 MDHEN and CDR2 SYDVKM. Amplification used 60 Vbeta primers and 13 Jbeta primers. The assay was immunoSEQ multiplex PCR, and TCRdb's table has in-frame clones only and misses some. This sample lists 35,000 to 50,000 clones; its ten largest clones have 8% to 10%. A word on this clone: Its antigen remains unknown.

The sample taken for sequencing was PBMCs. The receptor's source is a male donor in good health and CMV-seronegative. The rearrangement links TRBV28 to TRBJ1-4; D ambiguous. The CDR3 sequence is CASSSLLEKLFF. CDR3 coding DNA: TGTGCCAGCAGCTCCCTTTTGGAAAAACTGTTTTTT.